This T cell receptor beta chain was obtained from a study of CD8+ T cells in alopecia areata. Extracted RNA was reverse transcribed into cDNA, the sequencing template. Profiled with immunoSEQ multiplex PCR; TCRdb holds only in-frame clones, not every one. The table has under 300,000 clones, about 60% seen once. The CDR3 runs 15 residues. Trimming took 2 bases from V and 4 from J; bases not matched to a gene: 4. The germline gives CDR1 SGHTA, CDR2 FQGNSA. Documented treatment: oral pan-JAK inhibitor, 5-10 mg twice daily. This receptor was identified in a human donor with alopecia areata. The chain combines TRBV7-2 with TRBJ2-3; 9 bases are shared with TRBD2. This specimen consisted of CD4+ T cells sorted from blood, obtained around week 54, from a patient treated with tofacitinib. The DNA for the CDR3 is TGTGCCAGCAGCTTACAAGCGGGGGGACCAGATACGCAGTATTTT. Encoded protein: CASSLQAGGPDTQYF.